This T cell receptor beta chain derives from a study of OX40 agonist ivuxolimab in advanced cancers. About the study: Subjects had a mean age of 60 years, with a range of roughly 20 to 80; just over 80% were male.

Germline-derived CDR1 and CDR2 are SGDLS and YYNGEE. The CDR3 covers 13 residues. The germline V and J ends were trimmed by 0 bases and 3 bases, with 6 bases remaining between them. The repertoire was sequenced with immunoSEQ multiplex PCR; TCRdb's copy has only in-frame clones and lacks some. The sample has around 50,000 clones; 94% are singletons. The sequencing here drew on CD4+ or CD8+ T cells sorted from blood, taken in a trial of the OX40 agonist ivuxolimab. The receptor was derived from an adult with an advanced solid tumor such as melanoma, head and neck, liver or kidney cancer. V and J are TRBV9 and TRBJ1-2; D is possibly TRBD1 (5 bases). CDR3: CASSVGGDYGYTF. As DNA, the CDR3 is TGTGCCAGCAGCGTAGGGGGGGACTATGGCTACACCTTC.